A single sample gave rise to the 10 T cell receptor beta chains below, sequenced in a study of cytomegalovirus exposure and HLA in healthy donors. Primers: 60 Vbeta forward and 13 Jbeta reverse. Data came from immunoSEQ multiplex PCR; TCRdb stores just in-frame clones and leaves some out. The sample yields about 150,000 clones, about three fifths seen once. The sequencing input was PBMCs. The receptors here all came from a male donor in good health and CMV-seronegative.

This chain uses TRBV7-9 with TRBJ2-7; D possibly corresponds to TRBD1 (6 bases). Germline V gene data show CDR1 as SEHNR and CDR2 as FQNEAQ (reference sequence). The CDR3 is 16 amino acids. Trimming cost V 5 bases and J 0 bases, with 17 bases left between them. The CDR3 DNA follows: TGTGCCAGCAGCCCTCCGAGGACAGAGATCTCCTACGAGCAGTACTTC. The encoded protein is CASSPPRTEISYEQYF.

The chain recombines TRBV7-6 with TRBJ1-5; D unclear. This CDR3 contains 14 residues. The germline V gene has CDR1 SGHVS and CDR2 FNYEAQ. With 1 base removed from V and 2 bases from J, the gap between germline ends came to 6 bases. Here the CDR3 DNA reads TGTGCCAGCAGCTTAGGAGGGCGCAATCAGCCCCAGCATTTT. Protein: CASSLGGRNQPQHF.

The chain employs TRBV29-1 and TRBJ1-1, with 10 bases lining up with TRBD1. J lost 1 base, V lost 6 bases, and 11 bases had no gene match. The germline gives CDR1 SQVTM, CDR2 ANQGSEA. The CDR3 sequence is 16 residues long. The CDR3 bases are TGCAGCGTCTATAGAGGGACAGGGGTTGAGAACACTGAAGCTTTCTTT. It codes for CSVYRGTGVENTEAFF.

This clone has just a few counts. The genes are TRBV6-5 and TRBJ1-1; D is possibly TRBD1 (5 bases). V lost 5 bases, J lost 8 bases, and 15 bases lay in between. CDR3 length: 13 amino acids. CDR1 is MNHEY and CDR2 is SVGAGI in the germline V gene. CDR3 sequence: CASSELSGQEAFF. The DNA of the CDR3 is TGTGCCAGCAGTGAACTCTCAGGACAAGAAGCTTTCTTT.

This clone was observed a few times. The chain is built from TRBV7-2 and TRBJ2-4; weak D call: TRBD2 (6 bases). CDR1 and CDR2 from the germline V gene are SGHTA and FQGNSA. V was shortened by 4 bases and J by 1 base, with 14 bases between the two germline ends. The CDR3 totals 16 residues. CDR3 in amino acids: CASSSGGRWAKNIQYF. As DNA, the CDR3 is TGTGCCAGCAGCTCCGGGGGTAGGTGGGCCAAAAACATTCAGTACTTC.

The chain carries TRBV6-6 and TRBJ1-6; possible D gene TRBD1, 5 bases. V lost 6 bases and J 9 bases, leaving 21 bases between the germline ends. The CDR3 consists of 16 residues. CDR1 and CDR2 (germline): MNHNY, SVGAGI (reference sequence). In DNA, the CDR3 is TGTGCCAGCAGCGATCGCGGACAAGCCTCTAGTTCACCCCTCCACTTT. Encoded protein: CASSDRGQASSSPLHF.

A word on this clone: At one end, the junction sequence differs from germline, possibly due to a read error. The CDR3 sequence is CSSSLASTSSGTDTQYF. CDR3 in DNA: TGTTCCAGCAGCTTAGCCTCGACTAGTTCGGGCACAGATACGCAGTATTTT. This rearrangement joins TRBV7-9 to TRBJ2-3, with a possible D match to TRBD2 (6 bases). CDR1 SEHNR and CDR2 FQNEAQ come from the germline V gene (reference sequence). The CDR3 consists of 17 residues.

The rearrangement uses TRBV19 and TRBJ1-1, with 8 bases matching TRBD1. CDR1 and CDR2 from the germline V gene are LNHDA and SQIVND (reference sequence). The CDR3 sequence is 13 residues long. Germline trimming cut 5 bases from V and 10 bases from J; bases unmatched to any gene: 9. The CDR3 DNA sequence: TGTGCCAGTAGTGAGGCAGGGGGCACGGGAGCTTTCTTT. It encodes CASSEAGGTGAFF.

This clone has a handful of counts. The V call is TRBV29-1, the J call TRBJ1-1; 8 bases are a match to TRBD1. The V and J ends lost 2 bases and 4 bases, in that order; junction bases with no gene match: 3. CDR1 is SQVTM and CDR2 is ANQGSEA in the germline V gene. The CDR3 runs to 13 residues. Here the CDR3 reads CSVEYDRGTEAFF. The CDR3 nucleotides are TGCAGCGTTGAATACGACAGGGGCACTGAAGCTTTCTTT.

The rearrangement links TRBV29-1 to TRBJ1-2; TRBD1 matches 9 bases. Trimming at V came to 7 bases and at J to 6 bases, leaving 3 bases not matched to a gene. The CDR3 totals 11 residues. Germline V lookup: CDR1 SQVTM, CDR2 ANQGSEA. CDR3 protein: CSAGTGNGYTF. CDR3 nucleotide sequence: TGCAGCGCCGGGACAGGGAATGGCTACACCTTC.